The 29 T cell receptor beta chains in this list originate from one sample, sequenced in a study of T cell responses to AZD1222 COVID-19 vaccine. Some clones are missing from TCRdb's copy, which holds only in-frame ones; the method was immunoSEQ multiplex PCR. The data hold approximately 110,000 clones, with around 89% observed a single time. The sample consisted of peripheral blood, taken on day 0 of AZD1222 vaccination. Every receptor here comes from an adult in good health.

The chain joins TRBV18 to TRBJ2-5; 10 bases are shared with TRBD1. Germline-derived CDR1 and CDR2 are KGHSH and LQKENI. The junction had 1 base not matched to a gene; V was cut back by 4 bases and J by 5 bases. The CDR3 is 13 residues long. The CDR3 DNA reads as TGTGCCAGCTCACGGGACAGGGGTGAGACCCAGTACTTC. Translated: CASSRDRGETQYF.

The CDR3 region is CASSPTSDQPQHF. CDR3 nucleotide sequence: TGTGCCAGCAGCCCCACTTCCGATCAGCCCCAGCATTTT. The chain links TRBV12-3 or TRBV12-4 to TRBJ1-5; D remains unclear. This CDR3 contains 13 residues. V was shortened by 6 bases and J by 5 bases, with 11 bases between the two germline ends.

CDR3 DNA sequence: TGTGCCAGCTCTGACGCGAACACCGGGGAGCTGTTTTTT. Encoded protein: CASSDANTGELFF. This chain connects TRBV6-4 to TRBJ2-2; no clear D. With 8 bases removed from V and 0 bases from J, the gap between germline ends came to 7 bases. Per the germline V gene, CDR1 is MRHNA and CDR2 is SNTAGT. This CDR3 is 13 amino acids long.

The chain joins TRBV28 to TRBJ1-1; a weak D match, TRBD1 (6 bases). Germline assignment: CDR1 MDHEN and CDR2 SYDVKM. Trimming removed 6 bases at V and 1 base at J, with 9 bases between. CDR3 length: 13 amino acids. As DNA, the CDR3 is TGTGCCAGCAGGGGCAGGGGGAACACTGAAGCTTTCTTT. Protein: CASRGRGNTEAFF.

CDR3 sequence (DNA): TGTGCCAGCAGCCAAGTGGGACGGGGAGCGAACACTGAAGCTTTCTTT. Translation: CASSQVGRGANTEAFF. The J gene is TRBJ1-1, the V gene TRBV14; perhaps TRBD1 as D (5 bases). V lost 1 base and J lost 1, with 13 bases in between. CDR3 length: 16 amino acids. Germline V gene lookup returns CDR1 SGHDN and CDR2 FVKESK.

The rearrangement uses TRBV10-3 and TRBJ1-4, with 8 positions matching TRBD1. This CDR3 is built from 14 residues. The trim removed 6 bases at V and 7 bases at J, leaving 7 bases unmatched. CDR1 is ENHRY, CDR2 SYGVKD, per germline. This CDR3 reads CAIRAGQGREKLFF. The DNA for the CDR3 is TGTGCCATCAGGGCCGGACAGGGACGTGAAAAACTGTTTTTT.

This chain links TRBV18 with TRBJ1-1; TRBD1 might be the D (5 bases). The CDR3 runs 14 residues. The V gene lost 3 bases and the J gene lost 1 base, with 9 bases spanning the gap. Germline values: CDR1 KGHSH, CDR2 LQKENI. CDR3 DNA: TGTGCCAGCTCACCGGGAGGGACGAACACTGAAGCTTTCTTT. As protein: CASSPGGTNTEAFF.

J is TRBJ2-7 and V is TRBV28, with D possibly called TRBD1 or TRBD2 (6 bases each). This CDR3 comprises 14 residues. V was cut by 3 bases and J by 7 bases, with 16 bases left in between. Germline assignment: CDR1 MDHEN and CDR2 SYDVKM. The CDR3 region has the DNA TGTGCCAGCAGTTTGAGGGGGGCCCTGCGGGAGCAGTACTTC. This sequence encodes CASSLRGALREQYF.

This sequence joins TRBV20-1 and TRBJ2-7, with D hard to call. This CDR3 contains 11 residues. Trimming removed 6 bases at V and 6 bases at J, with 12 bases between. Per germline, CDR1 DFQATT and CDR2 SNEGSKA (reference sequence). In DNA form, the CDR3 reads TGCAGTGCAGGACCTTTTGGCGAGCAGTACTTC. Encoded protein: CSAGPFGEQYF.

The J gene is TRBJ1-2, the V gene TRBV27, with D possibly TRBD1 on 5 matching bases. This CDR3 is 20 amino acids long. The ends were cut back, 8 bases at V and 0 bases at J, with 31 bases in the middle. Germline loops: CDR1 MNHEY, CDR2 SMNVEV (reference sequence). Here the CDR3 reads CASPPGGGLYWGLANYGYTF. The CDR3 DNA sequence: TGTGCCAGCCCCCCCGGCGGCGGACTATACTGGGGGTTAGCTAACTATGGCTACACCTTC.

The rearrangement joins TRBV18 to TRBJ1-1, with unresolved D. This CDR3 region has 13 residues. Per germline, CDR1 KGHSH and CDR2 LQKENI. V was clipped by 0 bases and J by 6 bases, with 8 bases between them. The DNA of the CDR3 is TGTGCCAGCTCACCACCCCAGATGGCTGAAGCTTTCTTT. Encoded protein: CASSPPQMAEAFF.

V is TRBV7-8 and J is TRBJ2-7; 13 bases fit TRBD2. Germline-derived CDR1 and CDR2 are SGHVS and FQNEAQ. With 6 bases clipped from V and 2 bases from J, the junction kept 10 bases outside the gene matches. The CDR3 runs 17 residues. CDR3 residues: CASRGRGLAGVTYEQYF. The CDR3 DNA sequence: TGTGCCAGCAGGGGCCGTGGACTAGCGGGAGTTACCTACGAGCAGTACTTC.

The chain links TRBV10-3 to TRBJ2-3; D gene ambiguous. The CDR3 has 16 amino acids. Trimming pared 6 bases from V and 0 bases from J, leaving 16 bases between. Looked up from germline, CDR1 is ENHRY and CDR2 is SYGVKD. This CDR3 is CAIRRFTASSTDTQYF. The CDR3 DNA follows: TGTGCCATCAGGCGCTTCACGGCCTCTAGCACAGATACGCAGTATTTT.

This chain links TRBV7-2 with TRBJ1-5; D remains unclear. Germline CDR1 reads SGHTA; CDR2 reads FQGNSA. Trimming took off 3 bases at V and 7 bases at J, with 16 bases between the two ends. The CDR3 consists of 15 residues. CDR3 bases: TGTGCCAGCAGCTTCGACGGGGATCGGAGACAGCCCCAGCATTTT. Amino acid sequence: CASSFDGDRRQPQHF.

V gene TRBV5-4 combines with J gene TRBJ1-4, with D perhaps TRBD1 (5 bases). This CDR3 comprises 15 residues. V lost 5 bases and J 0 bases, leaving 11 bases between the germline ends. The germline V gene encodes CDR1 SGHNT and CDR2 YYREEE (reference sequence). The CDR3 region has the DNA TGTGCCAGCAGACCAGGGATGGCAACTAATGAAAAACTGTTTTTT. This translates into CASRPGMATNEKLFF. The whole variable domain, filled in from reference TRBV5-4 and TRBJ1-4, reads ETGVTQSPTHLIKTRGQQVTLRCSSQSGHNTVSWYQQALGQGPQFIFQYYREEENGRGNFPPRFSGLQFPNYSSELNVNALELDDSALYLCASRPGMATNEKLFFGSGTQLSVL.

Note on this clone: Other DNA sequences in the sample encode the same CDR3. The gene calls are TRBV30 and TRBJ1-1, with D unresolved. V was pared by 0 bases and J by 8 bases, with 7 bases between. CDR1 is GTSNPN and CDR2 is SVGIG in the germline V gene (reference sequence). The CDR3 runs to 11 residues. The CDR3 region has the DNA TGTGCCTGGAGTGTACAGTCAGAAGCTTTCTTT. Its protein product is CAWSVQSEAFF.

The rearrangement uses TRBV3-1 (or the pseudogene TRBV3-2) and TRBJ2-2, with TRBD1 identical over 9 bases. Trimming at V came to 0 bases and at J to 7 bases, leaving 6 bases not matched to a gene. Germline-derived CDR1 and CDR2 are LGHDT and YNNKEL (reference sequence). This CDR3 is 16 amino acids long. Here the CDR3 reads CASSQEGQGWVGELFF. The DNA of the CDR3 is TGTGCCAGCAGCCAAGAAGGACAGGGGTGGGTCGGGGAGCTGTTTTTT.

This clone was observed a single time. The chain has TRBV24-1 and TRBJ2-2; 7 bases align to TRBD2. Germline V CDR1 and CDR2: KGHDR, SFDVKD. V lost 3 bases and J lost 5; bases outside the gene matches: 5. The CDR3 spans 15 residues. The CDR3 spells CATSDRRRGTGELFF. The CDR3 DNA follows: TGTGCCACCAGTGATCGGAGGCGGGGGACCGGGGAGCTGTTTTTT.

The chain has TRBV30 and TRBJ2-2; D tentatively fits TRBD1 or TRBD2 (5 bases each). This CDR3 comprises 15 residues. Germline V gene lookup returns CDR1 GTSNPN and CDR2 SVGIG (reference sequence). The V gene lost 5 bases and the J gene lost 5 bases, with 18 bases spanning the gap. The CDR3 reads CAWGRPGRETGELFF. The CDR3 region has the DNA TGTGCCTGGGGCCGACCGGGACGAGAGACCGGGGAGCTGTTTTTT.

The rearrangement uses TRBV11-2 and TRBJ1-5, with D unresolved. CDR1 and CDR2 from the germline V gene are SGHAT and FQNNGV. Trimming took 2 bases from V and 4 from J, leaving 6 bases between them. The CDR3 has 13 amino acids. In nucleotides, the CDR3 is TGTGCCAGCAGCTTACAACAAAATCAGCCCCAGCATTTT. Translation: CASSLQQNQPQHF.

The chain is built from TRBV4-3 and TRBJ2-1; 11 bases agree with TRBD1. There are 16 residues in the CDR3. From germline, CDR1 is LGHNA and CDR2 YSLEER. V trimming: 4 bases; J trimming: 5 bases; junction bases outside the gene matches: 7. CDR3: CASSPLGTGGNNEQFF. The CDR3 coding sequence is TGCGCCAGCAGCCCCCTGGGGACAGGGGGAAACAATGAGCAGTTCTTC.

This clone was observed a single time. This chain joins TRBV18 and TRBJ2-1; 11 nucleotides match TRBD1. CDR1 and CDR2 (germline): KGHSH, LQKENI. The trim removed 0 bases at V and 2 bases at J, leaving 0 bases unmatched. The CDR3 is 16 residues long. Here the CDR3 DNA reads TGTGCCAGCTCACCACCGGGACAGGGGGCCTACAATGAGCAGTTCTTC. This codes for CASSPPGQGAYNEQFF.

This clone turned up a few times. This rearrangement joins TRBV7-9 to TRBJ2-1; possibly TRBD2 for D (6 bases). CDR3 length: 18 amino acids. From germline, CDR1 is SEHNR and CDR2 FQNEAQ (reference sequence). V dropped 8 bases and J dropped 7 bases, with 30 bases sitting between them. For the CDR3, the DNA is TGTGCCAGCGCTCCCCGGGACTCAGGTTGGAATGATTGGAATGAGCAGTTCTTC. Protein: CASAPRDSGWNDWNEQFF.

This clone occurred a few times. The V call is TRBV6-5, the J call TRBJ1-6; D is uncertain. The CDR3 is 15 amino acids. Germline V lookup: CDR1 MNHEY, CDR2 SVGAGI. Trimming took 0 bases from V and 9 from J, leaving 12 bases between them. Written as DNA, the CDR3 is TGTGCCAGCAGTTACTCTGTTATAGAGGGTTCACCCCTCCACTTT. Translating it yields CASSYSVIEGSPLHF.

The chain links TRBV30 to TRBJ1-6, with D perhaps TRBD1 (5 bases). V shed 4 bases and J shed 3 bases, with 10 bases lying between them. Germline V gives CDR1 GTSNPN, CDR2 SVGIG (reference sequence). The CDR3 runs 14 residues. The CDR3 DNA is TGTGCCTGGAAGGAACAGGACTATAATTCACCCCTCCACTTT. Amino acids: CAWKEQDYNSPLHF.

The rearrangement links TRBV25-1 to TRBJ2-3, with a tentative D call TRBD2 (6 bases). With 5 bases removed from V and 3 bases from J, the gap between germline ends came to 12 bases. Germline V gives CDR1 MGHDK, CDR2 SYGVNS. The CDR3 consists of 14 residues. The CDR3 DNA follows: TGTGCCAGCAGTTTCGGGAGTCTGACAGATACGCAGTATTTT. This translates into CASSFGSLTDTQYF.

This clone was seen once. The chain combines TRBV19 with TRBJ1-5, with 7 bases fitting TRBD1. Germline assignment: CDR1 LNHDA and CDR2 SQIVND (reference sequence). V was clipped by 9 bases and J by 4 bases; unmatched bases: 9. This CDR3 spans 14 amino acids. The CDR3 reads CASVLRGQNQPQHF. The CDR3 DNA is TGTGCCAGCGTGTTGAGGGGGCAGAATCAGCCCCAGCATTTT.

CDR3 in DNA: TGCGCCAGCAGCCAAGCCCAGGGACAGGGAGTCTACGAGCAGTACTTC. Residues: CASSQAQGQGVYEQYF. The V gene is TRBV4-1, the J gene TRBJ2-7; 9 positions match TRBD1. Losses at the gene ends were 1 base for V and 3 bases for J; bases not matched to a gene: 7. The germline V gene has CDR1 MGHRA and CDR2 YSYEKL. This CDR3 contains 16 residues.

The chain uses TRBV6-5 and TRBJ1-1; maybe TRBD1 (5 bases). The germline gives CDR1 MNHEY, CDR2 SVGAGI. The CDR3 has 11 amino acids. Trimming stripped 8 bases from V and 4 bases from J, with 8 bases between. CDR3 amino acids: CASWRGTEAFF. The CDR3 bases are TGTGCCAGCTGGAGGGGCACTGAAGCTTTCTTT.